This passage covers 5 T cell receptor beta chains from one sample sequenced in a study of CD8+ T cells in alopecia areata. Reverse transcribed after extraction, RNA yielded cDNA as the sequencing template. Data came from immunoSEQ multiplex PCR; TCRdb stores just in-frame clones and leaves some out. The sample holds about 180,000 clones, around 63% seen once. The material sequenced was CD4+ T cells sorted from blood, taken at week 0. These TCRs come from a human donor with alopecia areata.

The chain carries TRBV7-6 and TRBJ2-1; D tentatively reads TRBD1 or TRBD2 (6 bases each). CDR3 length equals 15 residues. V was cut by 1 base and J by 5 bases, with 12 bases left in between. Per the germline V gene, CDR1 is SGHVS and CDR2 is FNYEAQ. The DNA of the CDR3 is TGTGCCAGCAGCTTAGGAGGGGGGCCGGACAATGAGCAGTTCTTC. Translation: CASSLGGGPDNEQFF.

This clone was seen once. Mismatch with germline at one junction end may stem from a read error. The V and J genes are TRBV7-2 and TRBJ2-7; D unresolved. Germline lookup yields CDR1 SGHTA and CDR2 FQGNSA. The CDR3 has 16 amino acids. The CDR3 sequence is CASSDGRAHSSYGQYF. DNA for the CDR3: TGTGCCAGCAGCGACGGGCGAGCGCATTCCTCCTACGGGCAGTACTTC.

This rearrangement joins TRBV27 to TRBJ2-1, with a weak D call TRBD2 (6 bases). The ends were cut back, 4 bases at V and 8 bases at J, with 15 bases in the middle. The germline V gene encodes CDR1 MNHEY and CDR2 SMNVEV (reference sequence). CDR3 size: 14 residues. CDR3 sequence: CASSWGRLVDEQFF. CDR3 DNA: TGTGCCAGCAGTTGGGGCCGACTAGTTGATGAGCAGTTCTTC.

This clone appeared a few times. This chain uses TRBV30 with TRBJ2-1; D possibly corresponds to TRBD2 (5 bases). V lost 3 bases, J lost 7 bases, and 16 bases lay in between. The length of the CDR3 is 14 residues. Germline lookup yields CDR1 GTSNPN and CDR2 SVGIG (reference sequence). The CDR3 protein is CAWRDIPGSNEQFF. CDR3 coding DNA: TGTGCCTGGAGGGATATCCCTGGGAGTAATGAGCAGTTCTTC.

The chain has TRBV29-1 and TRBJ1-1; D is perhaps TRBD1 (5 bases). V gave up 4 bases and J gave up 4 bases, with 13 bases separating them. The CDR3 spans 13 residues. CDR1 is SQVTM, CDR2 ANQGSEA, per germline. DNA for the CDR3: TGCAGCGTTGCGCCAGGGACGGGCACTGAAGCTTTCTTT. It yields the protein CSVAPGTGTEAFF.